The 28 T cell receptor beta chains listed next were all sequenced from one sample in a study of radiotherapy plus CTLA-4 blockade in lung cancer. Profiling relied on immunoSEQ multiplex PCR, and the TCRdb table lists in-frame clones only, not all of them. The sample contains about 51,000 clones, about 76% of which appear only once. The material sequenced was peripheral blood, taken from a patient treated with radiotherapy plus ipilimumab. These receptor sequences come from a human donor with non-small cell lung cancer who had a complete response to radiotherapy plus ipilimumab.

V and J are TRBV19 and TRBJ1-1; D is uncertain. CDR1 and CDR2 (germline): LNHDA, SQIVND (reference sequence). The CDR3 runs 12 residues. V dropped 3 bases and J dropped 11 bases, with 13 bases sitting between them. The CDR3 sequence: CASSIDASGAFF. CDR3 sequence (DNA): TGTGCCAGTAGTATCGACGCTTCGGGGGCTTTCTTT.

The chain is built from TRBV7-9 and TRBJ2-5; tentative D call: TRBD1 (6 bases). This CDR3 is built from 14 residues. The germline V and J ends were trimmed by 3 bases and 5 bases, with 13 bases remaining between them. The germline CDR1 and CDR2 sequences are SEHNR and FQNEAQ (reference sequence). Here the CDR3 reads CASSFFQGWETQYF. In DNA form, the CDR3 reads TGTGCCAGCAGCTTTTTCCAGGGGTGGGAGACCCAGTACTTC.

This chain links TRBV27 with TRBJ1-2; unclear D gene. Germline CDR1 is MNHEY and CDR2 is SMNVEV (reference sequence). V shed 6 bases and J shed 4 bases, with 15 bases lying between them. This CDR3 comprises 14 residues. CDR3 protein: CASRRSERTYGYTF. The CDR3 bases are TGTGCCAGCAGGAGGTCGGAACGAACCTATGGCTACACCTTC.

This clone occurred a few times. The CDR3 spells CASSWSGSRADTQYF. The CDR3 region has the DNA TGTGCCAGCAGCTGGTCCGGGAGCAGAGCAGATACGCAGTATTTT. This chain links TRBV11-3 with TRBJ2-3; tentatively, D is TRBD2 (6 bases). Germline-derived CDR1 and CDR2 are SGHNT and YENEEA. Trimming took 4 bases from V and 4 from J, leaving 15 bases between them. CDR3 length: 15 amino acids.

The chain joins TRBV5-4 to TRBJ2-3; TRBD2 agrees at 7 bases. Germline V gives CDR1 SGHNT, CDR2 YYREEE (reference sequence). The CDR3 extends over 15 amino acids. After removal of 4 bases from V and 2 bases from J, the junction contained 7 bases not matched to a gene. The CDR3 DNA sequence: TGTGCCAGCAGCCCCGGGACTACCTTCACAGATACGCAGTATTTT. Protein product: CASSPGTTFTDTQYF. The variable domain in full, completed from reference TRBV5-4 and TRBJ2-3, reads ETGVTQSPTHLIKTRGQQVTLRCSSQSGHNTVSWYQQALGQGPQFIFQYYREEENGRGNFPPRFSGLQFPNYSSELNVNALELDDSALYLCASSPGTTFTDTQYFGPGTRLTVL.

The CDR3 DNA sequence: TGCAGCGTCTATGGCCAGGATGGTGGCTACACCTTC. This encodes CSVYGQDGGYTF. The V call is TRBV29-1, the J call TRBJ1-2; D is ambiguous. The V gene's germline CDR1 is SQVTM and CDR2 ANQGSEA. Trimming removed 6 bases at V and 7 bases at J, with 15 bases between. The CDR3 totals 12 residues.

The V and J genes are TRBV7-2 and TRBJ1-2; 7 bases align to TRBD1. The CDR3 has 14 residues. J was trimmed by 8 bases and V by 6 bases; bases with no gene match: 12. Germline CDR1 reads SGHTA; CDR2 reads FQGNSA. This CDR3 reads CASSNDRATTGYTF. For the CDR3, the DNA is TGTGCCAGCAGTAATGACAGGGCCACGACGGGCTACACCTTC.

This clone was seen a few times. The chain couples TRBV19 to TRBJ1-2; 7 bases align to TRBD1. This CDR3 spans 15 amino acids. CDR1 is LNHDA, CDR2 SQIVND, per germline (reference sequence). After removal of 3 bases from V and 2 bases from J, the junction contained 6 bases not matched to a gene. CDR3 DNA: TGTGCCAGTAGTATTGGTGGACAGGCCAACTATGGCTACACCTTC. Amino acids: CASSIGGQANYGYTF.

This clone was recorded only once. The rearrangement links TRBV18 to TRBJ1-5, with D possibly matching TRBD1 (5 bases). Germline assignment: CDR1 KGHSH and CDR2 LQKENI. V lost 0 bases and J lost 4, with 10 bases in between. The CDR3 covers 15 residues. The CDR3 DNA follows: TGTGCCAGCTCACCACCCGGGGGATATAATCAGCCCCAGCATTTT. Translating gives CASSPPGGYNQPQHF.

J is TRBJ1-1 and V is TRBV19; D gene ambiguous. The CDR3 length is 12 residues. V lost 6 bases to trimming and J lost 2 bases, with 7 bases between them. Germline V gene lookup returns CDR1 LNHDA and CDR2 SQIVND (reference sequence). The CDR3: CASSEINTEAFF. CDR3 coding DNA: TGTGCCAGTAGCGAGATAAACACTGAAGCTTTCTTT.

Concerning this clone itself: One end of the junction fails to match germline, which may point to a read error. For the CDR3, the DNA is TGTGCTAGCAGCTTAGCGCTCGGACTAGCTGGGTTCAATGAGCAGTTCTTC. It is translated as CASSLALGLAGFNEQFF. The chain links TRBV7-7 to TRBJ2-1; 8 nucleotides align to TRBD2. CDR3 size: 17 residues. The V gene's germline CDR1 is SSHAT and CDR2 FNYEAQ (reference sequence).

The chain combines TRBV5-1 with TRBJ1-6, with 10 positions matching TRBD1. Trimming took 4 bases from V and 9 from J; bases not matched to a gene: 10. The CDR3 consists of 16 residues. The germline gives CDR1 SGHRS, CDR2 YFSETQ. CDR3 residues: CASSATGGPAGSPLHF. The CDR3 nucleotides are TGCGCCAGCAGCGCGACAGGGGGCCCGGCAGGTTCACCCCTCCACTTT.

This clone was observed once. The chain carries TRBV5-1 and TRBJ1-3; weak D call: TRBD1 (5 bases). V was clipped by 5 bases and J by 1 base, with 13 bases between them. Germline CDR1 SGHRS, CDR2 YFSETQ. The CDR3 is made up of 15 amino acids. The CDR3 here is CASSSGVASGNTIYF. The CDR3 bases are TGCGCCAGCAGTTCGGGGGTGGCATCTGGAAACACCATATATTTT.

This rearrangement joins TRBV5-6 to TRBJ2-5; tentative D call: TRBD1 (6 bases). This CDR3 is 15 amino acids long. Germline-derived CDR1 and CDR2 are SGHDT and YYEEEE. With 0 bases removed from V and 2 bases from J, the gap between germline ends came to 11 bases. CDR3 residues: CASSLALGAQETQYF. The CDR3 DNA follows: TGTGCCAGCAGCTTGGCACTGGGGGCACAAGAGACCCAGTACTTC.

The chain joins TRBV9 to TRBJ1-1, with 7 positions matching TRBD1. V gave up 3 bases and J gave up 4 bases; unmatched junction bases: 9. CDR1 SGDLS and CDR2 YYNGEE come from the germline V gene. The length of the CDR3 is 15 residues. DNA for the CDR3: TGTGCCAGCAGCGCTGGAGGGGGCACGGGCACTGAAGCTTTCTTT. It encodes CASSAGGGTGTEAFF.

The chain carries TRBV10-1 and TRBJ2-3, with a tentative D call TRBD1 (6 bases). This CDR3 is built from 14 residues. CDR1 WNHNN and CDR2 SYGVQD come from the germline V gene (reference sequence). Trimming took 4 bases from V and 0 from J, leaving 8 bases between them. The CDR3 DNA follows: TGCGCCAGCAGTGCGGGGACAAGCACAGATACGCAGTATTTT. Translating gives CASSAGTSTDTQYF.

The CDR3 nucleotides are TGCGCCAGCAGCTTGGAGGGGGGGACCGGGGAGCTGTTTTTT. As protein: CASSLEGGTGELFF. The chain couples TRBV5-1 to TRBJ2-2; D may be TRBD2 (7 bases). V was trimmed by 0 bases and J by 5 bases, leaving 8 bases between them. This CDR3 is built from 14 residues. Germline loops: CDR1 SGHRS, CDR2 YFSETQ. Full variable domain (remainder filled in from reference TRBV5-1 and TRBJ2-2): KAGVTQTPRYLIKTRGQQVTLSCSPISGHRSVSWYQQTPGQGLQFLFEYFSETQRNKGNFPGRFSGRQFSNSRSEMNVSTLELGDSALYLCASSLEGGTGELFFGEGSRLTVL.

This chain joins TRBV7-9 and TRBJ2-1; maybe TRBD2 (6 bases). Trimming removed 5 bases from V and 0 bases from J, with 11 bases in between. This CDR3 contains 15 residues. Germline assignment: CDR1 SEHNR and CDR2 FQNEAQ (reference sequence). The CDR3 DNA is TGTGCCAGCAGCCCGCGGGGTAGCTCCTACAATGAGCAGTTCTTC. This encodes CASSPRGSSYNEQFF.

The chain uses TRBV5-1 and TRBJ2-7; 8 bases line up with TRBD1. V was clipped by 4 bases and J by 7 bases; unmatched bases: 10. Germline CDR1 is SGHRS and CDR2 is YFSETQ. The CDR3 consists of 14 residues. CDR3 region: CASSAGTGSLEQYF. CDR3 DNA: TGCGCCAGCAGCGCCGGGACAGGTTCCCTGGAGCAGTACTTC.

CDR3 sequence reads: CATSKPPGLAGAGELFF. CDR3 sequence (DNA): TGTGCCACCAGCAAACCGCCGGGACTAGCGGGAGCCGGGGAGCTGTTTTTT. The chain combines TRBV15 with TRBJ2-2; TRBD2 matches at 14 bases. CDR3 size: 17 residues. After removal of 4 bases from V and 6 bases from J, the junction contained 7 bases not matched to a gene. The V gene's germline CDR1 is LNHNV and CDR2 YYDKDF (reference sequence).

The gene calls are TRBV5-1 and TRBJ1-1; TRBD1 aligns across 7 bases. The J segment lost 0 bases and the V segment lost 4 bases, leaving 9 bases of the junction unmatched. Germline CDR1 SGHRS, CDR2 YFSETQ. This CDR3 spans 16 amino acids. CDR3 bases: TGCGCCAGCAGCATTGGGACAGATGGTTTGAACACTGAAGCTTTCTTT. Translation gives CASSIGTDGLNTEAFF.

This chain connects TRBV11-2 to TRBJ2-1, with 7 bases that match TRBD2. Germline V gives CDR1 SGHAT, CDR2 FQNNGV. The CDR3 spans 14 residues. V gave up 5 bases and J gave up 8 bases; unmatched junction bases: 9. The CDR3 spells CASSQQRRGYEQFF. The CDR3 DNA is TGTGCCAGCAGCCAACAGAGGCGGGGGTATGAGCAGTTCTTC.

The V call is TRBV29-1, the J call TRBJ2-1, with 9 bases aligning to TRBD1. The CDR3 loop spans 14 amino acids. Germline-derived CDR1 and CDR2 are SQVTM and ANQGSEA. Unmatched junction bases numbered 2, after V lost 1 base and J lost 4 bases. The CDR3 sequence is CSVEGDRAYNEQFF. CDR3 nucleotide sequence: TGCAGCGTTGAAGGGGACAGGGCTTACAATGAGCAGTTCTTC.

The rearrangement joins TRBV5-6 to TRBJ2-3; 8 bases agree with TRBD1. The V gene end was trimmed by 4 bases and the J gene end by 8 bases; junction bases not matched to a gene: 18. The CDR3 consists of 17 residues. Germline-derived CDR1 and CDR2 are SGHDT and YYEEEE. The CDR3 nucleotides are TGTGCCAGCAGCCACCGCGCGCTGGACAGGGAAAGGGTTACGCAGTATTTT. This gives the protein CASSHRALDRERVTQYF.

The chain links TRBV5-1 to TRBJ2-1, with 10 bases identical to TRBD1. The V segment lost 1 base and the J segment 4 bases; nucleotides outside the gene matches: 8. Germline CDR1 SGHRS, CDR2 YFSETQ. The CDR3 length is 17 residues. The CDR3 reads CASSLNRWGQGYNEQFF. CDR3 sequence (DNA): TGCGCCAGCAGCTTGAATCGGTGGGGACAGGGGTACAATGAGCAGTTCTTC.

This sequence joins TRBV7-9 and TRBJ2-2, with TRBD1 identical over 10 bases. V shed 6 bases and J 7 bases; nucleotides not matched to a gene: 8. Germline assignment: CDR1 SEHNR and CDR2 FQNEAQ (reference sequence). CDR3 length: 15 amino acids. CDR3 loop: CASSTGQGFGGELFF. In DNA, the CDR3 is TGTGCCAGCAGTACGGGACAGGGGTTCGGCGGGGAGCTGTTTTTT.

The sample holds a few counts of this clone. The rearrangement uses TRBV5-6 and TRBJ1-3, with TRBD1 identical over 7 bases. The CDR3 runs to 17 residues. V lost 0 bases to trimming and J lost 1 base; unmatched junction nucleotides: 7. CDR1 SGHDT and CDR2 YYEEEE come from the germline V gene. The CDR3 is CASSLDLQGVSGNTIYF. The CDR3 region has the DNA TGTGCCAGCAGCTTGGACCTGCAGGGGGTTTCTGGAAACACCATATATTTT.

The V call is TRBV30, the J call TRBJ1-6; D is ambiguous. In germline, CDR1 is GTSNPN, CDR2 SVGIG (reference sequence). With 3 bases removed from V and 14 bases from J, the gap between germline ends came to 17 bases. This CDR3 region has 13 residues. The CDR3 reads CAWRVLDPEALHF. The CDR3 nucleotides are TGTGCCTGGAGAGTCCTCGATCCAGAGGCCCTCCACTTT.